The sequence of this T cell receptor (beta chain) was determined in a study of regulatory T cells in long-lasting Graves disease. General study results and limits: Persistent cases of Graves' showed reduced TCR diversity relative to newly diagnosed patients.

This clonotype was seen once. Its cognate antigen is unknown. Described time point: newly diagnosed GD, antithyroid drugs for less than 3 months. The TCR library used RNA extracted from PBMCs. The CDR3 is made up of 18 amino acids. Germline trimming cut 5 bases from V and 2 bases from J; bases unmatched to any gene: 5. Germline loops: CDR1 LNHDA, CDR2 SQIVND (reference sequence). Building of the TCR beta libraries involved iRepertoire HTBI primers and Arm-PCR of CDR3 regions. How the authors handled the data: The samples included 60 to 65 TRBV and approximately 15 TRBJ segments. TCRdb re-derived calls from the multiplex PCR reads in MiXCR, one entry per CDR3 protein. TCRdb assigned the V and J calls; the authors' analysis was not used. The sample includes just over 600,000 distinct CDR3 sequences, roughly 15% seen only once; the top ten take approximately 18%. Separately, the same data were catalogued under a study of T cells in Graves' hyperthyroidism and ophthalmopathy. From that study: Thyroid ultrasound and orbital computed tomography, with clinical symptoms and serum thyroxine and TRAb, informed diagnoses. Researchers ran a first-round RT-PCR on the TCR CDR3 using the HTBI primer set.

Sequences were derived from peripheral blood mononuclear cells (PBMCs), sampled at new diagnosis, from a patient treated with antithyroid drugs. The receptor comes from a woman under 40 with Graves disease. The rearrangement links TRBV19 to TRBJ2-6; TRBD2 agrees at 14 bases. In DNA form, the CDR3 reads TGTGCCAGTAGTCTTCCGGGACTAGCGGGAGCTGGGGCCAACGTCCTGACTTTC. Encoded protein: CASSLPGLAGAGANVLTF.